This TCR beta chain was found in a study of beta chain features in type 1 diabetes. Reverse transcription of all isolated RNA meant that expressed TCRB transcripts were sequenced. Generated by immunoSEQ multiplex PCR, the TCRdb table keeps only in-frame clones and is missing some. The table has just over 600,000 clones, roughly a sixth seen once. Findings of the study overall: A potential PCR bias toward shorter templates would be equal in patient and control samples. Shortening of TCRB CDR3s, moderate but significant, appeared in all four CD4+ subsets of Type 1 diabetes patients.

The V and J ends lost 2 bases and 6 bases respectively, with 15 bases between them. Germline V lookup: CDR1 SGHRS, CDR2 YFSETQ. The CDR3 has 15 amino acids. A note on this clone: Its antigen is undetermined.

Sequencing was performed on naive CD4+ T cells from blood. This TCR derives from a man between 18 and 29 years old in good health. The V and J genes are TRBV5-1 and TRBJ1-5; possible D gene TRBD1, 6 bases. The DNA for the CDR3 is TGCGCCAGCAGCTTCGAAGGACAGCTCTCTCAGCCCCAGCATTTT. It specifies CASSFEGQLSQPQHF.